What follows is one T cell receptor beta chain and its context. The antigen it recognizes is unknown. Base qualities were left out, and no much larger clone turns up one base away. Libraries were made using the immunoSEQ multiplex PCR assay. TCRdb's version of the immuneACCESS table is confined to in-frame rearrangements and falls short of the full clone set. An unresolved V gene accounts for under half of the shortfall where checked; the remainder is of unknown origin. This sample holds tens of thousands of clones; about 90% were observed only once. Clones ranked in the top ten supply approximately 0.4% of the sample. These data are taken from a study of technical replicates of blood from a handful of donors (dated by TCRdb to about 2017). The CDR3 numbers 13 residues from cysteine through phenylalanine. Only CDR3 DNA remains: 39 bases, in frame from the first base. The germline V gene (reference sequence) gives CDR1 as LNHDA and CDR2 as SQIVND. V is shortened by 4 bases, J by 0 bases, and the region joining them spans 6 bases.

The material sequenced was T cells isolated from PBMCs. The sequence is built from TRBV19 and TRBJ1-1; TRBD1 could be the D gene, as 5 bases match. This receptor was obtained from a human donor in good health. The DNA reads as follows: TGTGCCAGTAGTAACAGGCTGAACACTGAAGCTTTCTTT. This gives the protein CASSNRLNTEAFF.